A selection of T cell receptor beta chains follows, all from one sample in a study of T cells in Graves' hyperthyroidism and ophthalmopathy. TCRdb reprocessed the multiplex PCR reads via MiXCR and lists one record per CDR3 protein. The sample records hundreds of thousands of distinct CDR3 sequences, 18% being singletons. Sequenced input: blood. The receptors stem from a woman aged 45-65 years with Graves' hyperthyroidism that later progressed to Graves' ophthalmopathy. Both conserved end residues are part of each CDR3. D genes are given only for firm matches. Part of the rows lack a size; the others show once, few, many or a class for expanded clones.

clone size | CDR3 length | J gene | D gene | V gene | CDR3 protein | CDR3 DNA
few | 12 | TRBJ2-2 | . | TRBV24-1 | CATSDFTGELFF | TGTGCCACCAGTGATTTTACCGGGGAGCTGTTTTTT
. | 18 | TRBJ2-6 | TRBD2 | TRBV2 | CASTLLAGGTSGANVLTF | TGTGCCAGCACTTTATTAGCGGGGGGTACCTCTGGGGCCAACGTCCTGACTTTC
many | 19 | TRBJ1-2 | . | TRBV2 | CASSEMGTNPDRPIYGYTF | TGTGCCAGCAGTGAAATGGGGACCAATCCTGACAGGCCGATCTATGGCTACACCTTC
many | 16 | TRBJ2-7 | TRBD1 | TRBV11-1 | CASSFLGTGGTYEQYF | TGTGCCAGCAGCTTTCTTGGGACAGGGGGCACCTACGAGCAGTACTTC
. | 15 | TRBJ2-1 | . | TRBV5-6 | CASREKGESYNEQFF | TGTGCCAGCAGGGAAAAGGGAGAGTCCTACAATGAGCAGTTCTTC
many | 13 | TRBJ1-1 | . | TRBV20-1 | CSADFRSGTEAFF | TGCAGTGCCGACTTCAGGTCTGGCACTGAAGCTTTCTTT
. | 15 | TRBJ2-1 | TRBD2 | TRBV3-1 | CASSPRGGRWDEQFF | TGTGCCAGCAGCCCCCGGGGGGGGCGATGGGATGAGCAGTTCTTC
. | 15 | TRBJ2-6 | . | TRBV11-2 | CASSYQQSGANVLTF | TGTGCCAGCAGCTACCAGCAGTCTGGGGCCAACGTCCTGACTTTC
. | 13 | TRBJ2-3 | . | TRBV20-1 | CSARDLVKDTQYF | TGCAGTGCTAGAGATCTAGTAAAAGATACGCAGTATTTT
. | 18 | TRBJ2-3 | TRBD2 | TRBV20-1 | CSARGETSGGRGTDTQYF | TGCAGTGCTAGAGGGGAGACTAGCGGGGGGCGGGGCACAGATACGCAGTATTTT
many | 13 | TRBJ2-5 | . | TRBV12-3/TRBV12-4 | CASSPYAQETQYF | TGTGCCAGCAGTCCCTATGCGCAAGAGACCCAGTACTTC
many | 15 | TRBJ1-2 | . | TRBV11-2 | CASSLSFRGAYGYTF | TGTGCCAGCAGCTTATCCTTCAGGGGTGCCTATGGCTACACCTTC
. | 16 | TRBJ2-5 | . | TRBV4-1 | CASSQVLGAGQETQYF | TGCGCCAGCAGCCAAGTATTGGGAGCTGGCCAAGAGACCCAGTACTTC
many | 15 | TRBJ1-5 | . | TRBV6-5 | CASSYSGEPGQPQHF | TGTGCCAGCAGTTACTCTGGGGAGCCGGGACAGCCCCAGCATTTT
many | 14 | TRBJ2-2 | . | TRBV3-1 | CASNGGSRTGELFF | TGTGCCAGCAATGGGGGATCAAGGACCGGGGAGCTGTTTTTT
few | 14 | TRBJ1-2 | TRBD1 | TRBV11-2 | CASGLGTGLYGYTF | TGTGCCAGCGGCTTAGGGACAGGACTCTATGGCTACACCTTC
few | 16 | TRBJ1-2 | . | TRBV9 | CASSVEPSTPFLGYTF | TGTGCCAGCAGCGTAGAGCCATCGACCCCTTTCCTGGGCTACACCTTC
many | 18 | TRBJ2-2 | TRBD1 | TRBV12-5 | CASGLVSWDRANTGELFF | TGTGCTAGTGGTTTGGTCTCGTGGGACAGGGCGAACACCGGGGAGCTGTTTTTT
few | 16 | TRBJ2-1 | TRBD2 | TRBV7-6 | CASSLALAGSYNEQFF | TGTGCCAGCAGCTTAGCTTTAGCGGGTTCCTACAATGAGCAGTTCTTC
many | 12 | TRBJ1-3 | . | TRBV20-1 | CSATEGTSTIYF | TGCAGTGCTACGGAGGGGACCAGCACCATATATTTT
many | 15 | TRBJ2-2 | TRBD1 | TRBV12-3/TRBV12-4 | CASSPGTGDTGELFF | TGTGCCAGCAGCCCCGGGACAGGAGACACCGGGGAGCTGTTTTTT
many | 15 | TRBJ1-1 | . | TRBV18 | CASSVAQTLGTEAFF | TGTGCCAGCTCAGTGGCCCAAACACTGGGGACTGAAGCTTTCTTT
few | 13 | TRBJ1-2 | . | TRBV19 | CASSIAAGDGYTF | TGTGCCAGTAGTATAGCGGCAGGGGATGGCTACACCTTC
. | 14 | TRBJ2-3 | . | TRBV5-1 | CASSFVARGDTQYF | TGCGCCAGCAGCTTCGTGGCCCGGGGGGATACGCAGTATTTT
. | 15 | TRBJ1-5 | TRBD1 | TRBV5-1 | CASSPQGAPNQPQHF | TGCGCCAGCAGTCCGCAGGGGGCTCCCAATCAGCCCCAGCATTTT
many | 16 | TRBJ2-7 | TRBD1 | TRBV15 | CATSRDKGTGRREQYF | TGTGCCACCAGCAGAGATAAGGGGACAGGGCGGCGCGAGCAGTACTTC
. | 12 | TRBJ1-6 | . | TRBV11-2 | CASSSTESPLHF | TGTGCCAGCAGTTCGACAGAATCACCCCTCCACTTT
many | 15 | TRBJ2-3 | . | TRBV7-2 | CASSSFPGSTDTQYF | TGTGCCAGCAGCTCCTTTCCGGGGAGCACAGATACGCAGTATTTT
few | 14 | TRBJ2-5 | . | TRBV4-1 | CAAPTQGEGETQYF | TGCGCCGCTCCCACGCAGGGAGAGGGGGAGACCCAGTACTTC
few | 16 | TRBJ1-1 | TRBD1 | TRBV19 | CASSTGTGSEGTEAFF | TGTGCCAGTAGTACCGGGACAGGGTCTGAAGGCACTGAAGCTTTCTTT
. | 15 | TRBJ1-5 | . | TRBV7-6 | CASSLEGDLNQPQHF | TGTGCCAGCAGCTTAGAGGGGGACCTCAATCAGCCCCAGCATTTT
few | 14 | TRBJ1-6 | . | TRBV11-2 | CASSFEQFNSPLHF | TGTGCCAGCAGCTTTGAACAGTTTAATTCACCCCTCCACTTT
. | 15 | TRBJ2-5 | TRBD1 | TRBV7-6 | CASSRGQGEAETQYF | TGTGCCAGCAGCCGGGGACAGGGGGAGGCAGAGACCCAGTACTTC